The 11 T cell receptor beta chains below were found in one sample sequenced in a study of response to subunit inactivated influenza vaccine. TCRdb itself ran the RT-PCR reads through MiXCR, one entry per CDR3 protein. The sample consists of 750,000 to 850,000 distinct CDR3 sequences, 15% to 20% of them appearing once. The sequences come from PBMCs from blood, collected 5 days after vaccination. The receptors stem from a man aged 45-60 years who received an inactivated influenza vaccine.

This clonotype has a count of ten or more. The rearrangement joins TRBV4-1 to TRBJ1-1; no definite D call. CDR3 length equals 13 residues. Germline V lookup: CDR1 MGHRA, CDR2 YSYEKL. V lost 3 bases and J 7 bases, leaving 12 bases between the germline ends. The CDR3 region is CASSHVGNFEAFF. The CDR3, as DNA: TGCGCCAGCAGCCATGTGGGGAATTTTGAAGCTTTCTTT.

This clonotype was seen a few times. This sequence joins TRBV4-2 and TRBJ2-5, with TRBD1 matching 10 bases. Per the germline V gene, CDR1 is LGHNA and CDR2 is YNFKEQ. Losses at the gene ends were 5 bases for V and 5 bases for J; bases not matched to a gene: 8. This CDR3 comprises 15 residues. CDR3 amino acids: CASSDRQGAGETQYF. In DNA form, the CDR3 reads TGTGCCAGCAGCGACAGACAGGGGGCAGGGGAGACCCAGTACTTC.

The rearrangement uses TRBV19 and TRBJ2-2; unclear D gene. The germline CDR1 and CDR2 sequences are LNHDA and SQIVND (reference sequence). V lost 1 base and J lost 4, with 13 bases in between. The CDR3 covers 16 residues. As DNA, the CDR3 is TGTGCCAGTAGTATAGGACCGGCAGGAACCACCGGGGAGCTGTTTTTT. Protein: CASSIGPAGTTGELFF.

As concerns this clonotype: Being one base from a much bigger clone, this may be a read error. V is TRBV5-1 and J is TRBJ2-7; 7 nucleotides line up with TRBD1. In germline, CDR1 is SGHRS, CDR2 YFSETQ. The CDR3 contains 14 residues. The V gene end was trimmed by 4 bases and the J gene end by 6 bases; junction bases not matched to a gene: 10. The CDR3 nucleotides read TGCGCCAGCAGCCCCCGGACAGGCCCCTTCGAGCAGTACTTC. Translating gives CASSPRTGPFEQYF.

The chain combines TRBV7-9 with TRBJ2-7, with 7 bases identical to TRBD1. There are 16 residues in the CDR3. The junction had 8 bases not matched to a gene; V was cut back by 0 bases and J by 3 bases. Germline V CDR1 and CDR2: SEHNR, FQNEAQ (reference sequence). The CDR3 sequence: CASSLALSGGSYEQYF. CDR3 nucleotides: TGTGCCAGCAGCTTAGCGTTGTCAGGGGGAAGCTACGAGCAGTACTTC.

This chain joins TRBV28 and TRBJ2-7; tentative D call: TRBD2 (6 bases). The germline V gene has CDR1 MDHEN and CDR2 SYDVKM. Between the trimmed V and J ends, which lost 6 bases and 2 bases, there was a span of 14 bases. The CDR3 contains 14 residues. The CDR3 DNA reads TGTGCCAGCAGCCGGACGGGGGTCGCCTACGAGCAGTACTTC. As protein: CASSRTGVAYEQYF. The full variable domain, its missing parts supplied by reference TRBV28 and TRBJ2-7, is DVKVTQSSRYLVKRTGEKVFLECVQDMDHENMFWYRQDPGLGLRLIYFSYDVKMKEKGDIPEGYSVSREKKERFSLILESASTNQTSMYLCASSRTGVAYEQYFGPGTRLTVT.

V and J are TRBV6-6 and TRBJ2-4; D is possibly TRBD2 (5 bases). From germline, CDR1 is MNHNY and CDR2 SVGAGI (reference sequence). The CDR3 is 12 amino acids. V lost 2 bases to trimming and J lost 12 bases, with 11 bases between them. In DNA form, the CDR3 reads TGTGCCAGCAGTTACGTAGACTATCCTCAGTACTTC. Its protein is CASSYVDYPQYF.

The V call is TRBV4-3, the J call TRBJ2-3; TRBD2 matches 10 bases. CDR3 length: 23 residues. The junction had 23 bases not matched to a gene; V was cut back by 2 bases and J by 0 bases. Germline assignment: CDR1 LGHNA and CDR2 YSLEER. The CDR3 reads CASSQTNLPGLATLSVSTDTQYF. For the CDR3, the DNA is TGCGCCAGCAGCCAAACCAATTTACCGGGACTAGCGACTCTTAGTGTTAGCACAGATACGCAGTATTTT.

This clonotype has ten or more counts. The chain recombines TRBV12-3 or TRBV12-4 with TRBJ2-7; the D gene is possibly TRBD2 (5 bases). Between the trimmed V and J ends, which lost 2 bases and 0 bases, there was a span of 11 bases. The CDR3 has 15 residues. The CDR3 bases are TGTGCCAGCAGTTTAAGGGAGAGGAGCTCCTACGAGCAGTACTTC. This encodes CASSLRERSSYEQYF.

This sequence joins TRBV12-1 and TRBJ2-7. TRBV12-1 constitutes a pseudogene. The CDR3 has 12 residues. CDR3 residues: CASSFGLYEQYF. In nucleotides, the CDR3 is TGTGCCAGCAGCTTTGGTTTGTACGAGCAGTACTTC.

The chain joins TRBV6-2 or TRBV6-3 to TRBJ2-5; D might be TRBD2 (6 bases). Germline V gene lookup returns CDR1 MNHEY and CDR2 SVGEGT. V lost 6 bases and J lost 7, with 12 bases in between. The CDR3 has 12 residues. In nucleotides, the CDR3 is TGTGCCAGCAGAGACCAGGGAGGGACCCAGTACTTC. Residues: CASRDQGGTQYF.